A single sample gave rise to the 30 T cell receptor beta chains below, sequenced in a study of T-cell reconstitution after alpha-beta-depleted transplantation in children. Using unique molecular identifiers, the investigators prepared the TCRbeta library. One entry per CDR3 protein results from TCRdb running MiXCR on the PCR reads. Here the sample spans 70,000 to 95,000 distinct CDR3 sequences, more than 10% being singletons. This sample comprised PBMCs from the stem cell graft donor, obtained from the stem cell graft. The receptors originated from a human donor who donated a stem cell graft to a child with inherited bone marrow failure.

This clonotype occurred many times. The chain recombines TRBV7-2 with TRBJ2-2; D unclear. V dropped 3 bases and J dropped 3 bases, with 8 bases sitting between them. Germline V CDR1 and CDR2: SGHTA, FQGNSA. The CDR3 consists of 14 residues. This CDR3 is CASSFSSHTGELFF. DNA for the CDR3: TGTGCCAGCAGCTTTTCTTCCCACACCGGGGAGCTGTTTTTT.

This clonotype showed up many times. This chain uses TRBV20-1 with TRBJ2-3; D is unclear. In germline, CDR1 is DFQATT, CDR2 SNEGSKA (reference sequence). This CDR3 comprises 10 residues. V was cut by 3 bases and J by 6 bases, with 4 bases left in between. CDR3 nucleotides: TGCAGTGCTAGTTCGGATACGCAGTATTTT. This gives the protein CSASSDTQYF.

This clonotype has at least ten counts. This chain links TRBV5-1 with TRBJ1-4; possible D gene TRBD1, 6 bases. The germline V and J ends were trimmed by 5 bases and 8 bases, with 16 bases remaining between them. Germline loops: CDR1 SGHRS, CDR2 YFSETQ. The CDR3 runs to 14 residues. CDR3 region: CASSAGTSGEKLFF. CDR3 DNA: TGCGCCAGCAGTGCCGGGACAAGCGGGGAAAAACTGTTTTTT.

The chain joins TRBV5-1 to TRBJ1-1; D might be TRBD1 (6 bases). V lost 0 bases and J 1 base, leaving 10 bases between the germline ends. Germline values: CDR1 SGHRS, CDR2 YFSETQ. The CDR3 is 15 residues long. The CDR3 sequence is CASSLETGQNTEAFF. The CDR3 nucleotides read TGCGCCAGCAGCTTGGAGACGGGACAGAACACTGAAGCTTTCTTT.

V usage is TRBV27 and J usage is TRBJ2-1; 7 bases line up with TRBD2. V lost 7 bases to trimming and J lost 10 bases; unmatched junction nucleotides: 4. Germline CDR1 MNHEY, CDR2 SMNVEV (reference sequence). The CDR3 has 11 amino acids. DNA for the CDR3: TGTGCCAGCACCCGGGGGGTGGAGCAGTTCTTC. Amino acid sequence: CASTRGVEQFF.

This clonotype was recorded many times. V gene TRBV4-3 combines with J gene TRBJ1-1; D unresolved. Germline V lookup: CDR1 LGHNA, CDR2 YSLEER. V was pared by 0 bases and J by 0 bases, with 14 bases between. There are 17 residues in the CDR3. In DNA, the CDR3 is TGCGCCAGCAGCCAAGAGAAAGGGCACGGAGTGAACACTGAAGCTTTCTTT. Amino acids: CASSQEKGHGVNTEAFF.

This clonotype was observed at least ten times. The CDR3 DNA reads TGTGCCAGCAGCCCGTATACAGCCGCCACAGATACGCAGTATTTT. Residues: CASSPYTAATDTQYF. The gene calls are TRBV5-6 and TRBJ2-3; no reliable D call. Trimming shortened V by 4 bases and J by 2 bases, and 14 bases separated the two germline ends. Germline-derived CDR1 and CDR2 are SGHDT and YYEEEE. This CDR3 is built from 15 residues. The full variable domain, rest sourced from reference TRBV5-6 and TRBJ2-3, is DAGVTQSPTHLIKTRGQQVTLRCSPKSGHDTVSWYQQALGQGPQFIFQYYEEEERQRGNFPDRFSGHQFPNYSSELNVNALLLGDSALYLCASSPYTAATDTQYFGPGTRLTVL.

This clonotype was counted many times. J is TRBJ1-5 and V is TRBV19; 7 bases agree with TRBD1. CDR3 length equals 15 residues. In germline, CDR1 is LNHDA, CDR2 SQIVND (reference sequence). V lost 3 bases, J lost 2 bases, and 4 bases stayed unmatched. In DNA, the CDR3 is TGTGCCAGTAGTATGGGACAGTGGGGCAATCAGCCCCAGCATTTT. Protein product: CASSMGQWGNQPQHF.

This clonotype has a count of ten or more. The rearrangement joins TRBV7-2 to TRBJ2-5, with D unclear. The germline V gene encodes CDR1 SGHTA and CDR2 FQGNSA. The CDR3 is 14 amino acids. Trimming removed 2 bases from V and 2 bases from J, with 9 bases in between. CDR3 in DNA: TGTGCCAGCAGCTTAACCTCTTGGCAAGAGACCCAGTACTTC. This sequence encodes CASSLTSWQETQYF.

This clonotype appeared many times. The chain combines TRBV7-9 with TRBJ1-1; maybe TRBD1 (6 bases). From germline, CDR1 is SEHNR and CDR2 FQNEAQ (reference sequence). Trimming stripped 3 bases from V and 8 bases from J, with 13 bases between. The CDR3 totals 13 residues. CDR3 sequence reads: CASSFTSQGEAFF. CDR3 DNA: TGTGCCAGCAGCTTCACTTCACAGGGAGAAGCTTTCTTT.

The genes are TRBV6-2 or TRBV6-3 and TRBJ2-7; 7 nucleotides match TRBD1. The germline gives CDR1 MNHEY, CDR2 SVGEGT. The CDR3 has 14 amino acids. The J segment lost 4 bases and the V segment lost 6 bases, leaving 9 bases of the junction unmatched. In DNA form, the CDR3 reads TGTGCCAGCAGGCCCCCGGGACAGACATACGAGCAGTACTTC. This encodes CASRPPGQTYEQYF.

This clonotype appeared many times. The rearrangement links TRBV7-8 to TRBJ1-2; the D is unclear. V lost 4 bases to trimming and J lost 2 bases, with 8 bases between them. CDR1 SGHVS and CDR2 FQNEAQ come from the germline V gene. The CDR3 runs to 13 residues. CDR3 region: CASSSDTNYGYTF. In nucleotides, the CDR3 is TGTGCCAGCAGCTCCGACACCAACTATGGCTACACCTTC.

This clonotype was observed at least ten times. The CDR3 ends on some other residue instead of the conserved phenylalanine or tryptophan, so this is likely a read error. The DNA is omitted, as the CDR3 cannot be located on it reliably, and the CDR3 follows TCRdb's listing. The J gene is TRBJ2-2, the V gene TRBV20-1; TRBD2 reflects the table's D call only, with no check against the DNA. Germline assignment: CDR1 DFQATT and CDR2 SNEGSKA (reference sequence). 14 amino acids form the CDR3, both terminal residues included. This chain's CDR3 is CSTLESPRVGVMFS.

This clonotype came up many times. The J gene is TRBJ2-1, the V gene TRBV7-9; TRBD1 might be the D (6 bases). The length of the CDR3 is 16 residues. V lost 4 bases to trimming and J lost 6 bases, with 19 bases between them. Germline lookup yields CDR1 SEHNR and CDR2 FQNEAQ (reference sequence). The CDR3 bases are TGTGCCAGCAGCTCAGCCCGGACAGACCTAACCAATGAGCAGTTCTTC. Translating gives CASSSARTDLTNEQFF.

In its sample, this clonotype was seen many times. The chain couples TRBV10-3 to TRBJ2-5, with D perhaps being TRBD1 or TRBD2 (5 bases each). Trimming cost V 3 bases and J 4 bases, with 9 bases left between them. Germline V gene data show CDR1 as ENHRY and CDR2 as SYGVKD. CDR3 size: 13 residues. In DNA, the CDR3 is TGTGCCATCAGTGACCAGGGACGAGAGACCCAGTACTTC. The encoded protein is CAISDQGRETQYF.

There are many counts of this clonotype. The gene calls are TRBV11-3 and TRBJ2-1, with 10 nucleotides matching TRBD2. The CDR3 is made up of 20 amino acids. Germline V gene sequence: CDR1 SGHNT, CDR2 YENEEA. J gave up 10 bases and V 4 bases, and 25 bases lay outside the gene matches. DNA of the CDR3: TGTGCCAGCAGCTCAGGGTGGAAGGATAGCGGGGGGCGATCAGCCCGCGAGCAGTTCTTC. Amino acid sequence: CASSSGWKDSGGRSAREQFF.

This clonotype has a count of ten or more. DNA for the CDR3: TGTGCCAGCAGCTTCCCCGCGAGCTCCTACGAGCAGTACTTC. Protein product: CASSFPASSYEQYF. The chain joins TRBV7-2 to TRBJ2-7; D is unclear. CDR3 size: 14 residues. Trimming left V 3 bases short and J 0 bases short, with 9 bases between. The germline CDR1 and CDR2 sequences are SGHTA and FQGNSA.

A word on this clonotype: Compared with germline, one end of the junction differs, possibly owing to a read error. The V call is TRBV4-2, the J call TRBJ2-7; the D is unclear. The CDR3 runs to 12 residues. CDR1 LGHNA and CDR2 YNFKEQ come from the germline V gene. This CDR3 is CARSPGPYEQYF. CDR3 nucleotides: TGTGCCAGGAGCCCCGGGCCATACGAGCAGTACTTC.

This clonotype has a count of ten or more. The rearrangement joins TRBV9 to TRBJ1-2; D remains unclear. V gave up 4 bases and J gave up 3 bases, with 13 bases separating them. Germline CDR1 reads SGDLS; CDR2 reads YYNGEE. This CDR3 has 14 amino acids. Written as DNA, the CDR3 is TGTGCCAGCAGCCCCACGGGCGGCGACTATGGCTACACCTTC. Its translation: CASSPTGGDYGYTF. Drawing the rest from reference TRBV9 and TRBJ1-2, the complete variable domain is DSGVTQTPKHLITATGQRVTLRCSPRSGDLSVYWYQQSLDQGLQFLIQYYNGEERAKGNILERFSAQQFPDLHSELNLSSLELGDSALYFCASSPTGGDYGYTFGSGTRLTVV.

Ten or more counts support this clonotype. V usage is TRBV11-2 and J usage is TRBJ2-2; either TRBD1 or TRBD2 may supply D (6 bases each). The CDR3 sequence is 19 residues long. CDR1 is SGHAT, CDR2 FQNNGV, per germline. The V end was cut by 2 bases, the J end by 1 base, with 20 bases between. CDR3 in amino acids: CASSLLSGGADENTGELFF. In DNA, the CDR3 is TGTGCCAGCAGCTTACTGTCCGGGGGCGCGGACGAGAACACCGGGGAGCTGTTTTTT.

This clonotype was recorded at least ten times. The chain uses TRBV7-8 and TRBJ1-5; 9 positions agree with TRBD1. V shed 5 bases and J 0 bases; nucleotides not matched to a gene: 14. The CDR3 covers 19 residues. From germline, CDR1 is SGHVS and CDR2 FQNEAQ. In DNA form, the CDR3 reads TGTGCCAGCAGCCCCGTTTCCGGGACAGGGCCTTATAGCAATCAGCCCCAGCATTTT. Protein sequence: CASSPVSGTGPYSNQPQHF.

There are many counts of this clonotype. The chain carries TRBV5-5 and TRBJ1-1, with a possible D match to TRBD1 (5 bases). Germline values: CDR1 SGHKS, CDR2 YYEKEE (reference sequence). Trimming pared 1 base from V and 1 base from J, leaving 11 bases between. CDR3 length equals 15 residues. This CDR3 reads CASSLLLGGNTEAFF. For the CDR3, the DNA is TGTGCCAGCAGCTTGTTATTGGGGGGGAACACTGAAGCTTTCTTT.

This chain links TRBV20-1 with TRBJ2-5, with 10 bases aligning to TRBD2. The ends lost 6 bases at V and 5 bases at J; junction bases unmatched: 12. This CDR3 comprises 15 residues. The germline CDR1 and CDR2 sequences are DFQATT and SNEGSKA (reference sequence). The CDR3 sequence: CSAKGVAGGEETQYF. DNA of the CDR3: TGCAGTGCCAAGGGAGTAGCGGGGGGCGAGGAGACCCAGTACTTC.

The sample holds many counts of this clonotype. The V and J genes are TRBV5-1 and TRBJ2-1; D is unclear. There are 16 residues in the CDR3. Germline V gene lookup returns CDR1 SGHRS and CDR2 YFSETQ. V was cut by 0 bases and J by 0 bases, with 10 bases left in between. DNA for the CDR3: TGCGCCAGCAGCTTGGTTGGACGTAGCTCCTACAATGAGCAGTTCTTC. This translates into CASSLVGRSSYNEQFF.

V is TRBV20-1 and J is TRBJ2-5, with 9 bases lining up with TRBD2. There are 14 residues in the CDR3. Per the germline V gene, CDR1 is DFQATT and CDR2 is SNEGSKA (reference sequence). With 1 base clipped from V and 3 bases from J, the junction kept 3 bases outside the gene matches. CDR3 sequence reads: CSARAIAGEETQYF. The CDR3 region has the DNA TGCAGTGCTAGAGCGATAGCGGGAGAAGAGACCCAGTACTTC.

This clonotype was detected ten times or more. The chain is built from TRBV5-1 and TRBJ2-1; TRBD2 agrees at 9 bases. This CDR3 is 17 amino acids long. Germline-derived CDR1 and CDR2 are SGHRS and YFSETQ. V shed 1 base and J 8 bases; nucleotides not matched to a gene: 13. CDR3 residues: CASSLSRRLAGIDEQFF. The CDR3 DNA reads TGCGCCAGCAGCTTGAGTCGGCGGCTAGCGGGGATCGATGAGCAGTTCTTC.

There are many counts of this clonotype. The CDR3: CASSLLGTSGANVLTF. CDR3 nucleotides: TGTGCCAGCAGTTTATTAGGGACTTCTGGGGCCAACGTCCTGACTTTC. This rearrangement joins TRBV27 to TRBJ2-6; possible D gene TRBD2, 6 bases. CDR1 MNHEY and CDR2 SMNVEV come from the germline V gene (reference sequence). The CDR3 has 16 amino acids. Trimming took off 1 base at V and 1 base at J, with 8 bases between the two ends. Filled out from reference TRBV27 and TRBJ2-6, the complete variable domain reads EAQVTQNPRYLITVTGKKLTVTCSQNMNHEYMSWYRQDPGLGLRQIYYSMNVEVTDKGDVPEGYKVSRKEKRNFPLILESPSPNQTSLYFCASSLLGTSGANVLTFGAGSRLTVL.

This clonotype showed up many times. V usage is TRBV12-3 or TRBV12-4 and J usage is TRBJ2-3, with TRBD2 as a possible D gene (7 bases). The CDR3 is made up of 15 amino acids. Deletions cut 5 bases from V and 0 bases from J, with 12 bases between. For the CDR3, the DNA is TGTGCCAGCAGTACCTGGGGGGGCAGCACAGATACGCAGTATTTT. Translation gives CASSTWGGSTDTQYF.

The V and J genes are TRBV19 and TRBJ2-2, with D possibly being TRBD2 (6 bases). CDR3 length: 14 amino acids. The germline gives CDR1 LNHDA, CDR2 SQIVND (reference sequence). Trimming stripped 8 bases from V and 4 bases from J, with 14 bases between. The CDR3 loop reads CASGRRVATGELFF. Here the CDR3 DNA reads TGTGCCAGTGGCCGGAGGGTCGCCACCGGGGAGCTGTTTTTT.

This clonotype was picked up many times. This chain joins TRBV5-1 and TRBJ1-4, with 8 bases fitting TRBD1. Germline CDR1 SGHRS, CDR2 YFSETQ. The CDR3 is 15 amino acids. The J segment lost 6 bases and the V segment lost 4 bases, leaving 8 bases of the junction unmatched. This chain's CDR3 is CASSPNGQGYEKLFF. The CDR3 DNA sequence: TGCGCCAGCAGCCCCAACGGACAGGGATATGAAAAACTGTTTTTT.